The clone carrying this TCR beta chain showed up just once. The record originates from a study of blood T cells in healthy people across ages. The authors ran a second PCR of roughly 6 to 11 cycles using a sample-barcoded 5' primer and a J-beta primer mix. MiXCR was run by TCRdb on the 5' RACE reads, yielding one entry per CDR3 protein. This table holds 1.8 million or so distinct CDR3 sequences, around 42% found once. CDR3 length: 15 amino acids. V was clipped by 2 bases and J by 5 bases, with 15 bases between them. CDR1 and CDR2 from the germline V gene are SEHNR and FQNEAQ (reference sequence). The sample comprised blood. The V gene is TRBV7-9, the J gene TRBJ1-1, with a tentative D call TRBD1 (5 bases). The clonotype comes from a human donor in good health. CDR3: CASSLLGPGETEAFF. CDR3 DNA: TGTGCCAGCAGCTTACTGGGACCGGGAGAGACTGAAGCTTTCTTT.